These T cell receptor beta chains were read from a single sample in a study of CD8+CD57+ T cells in acquired aplastic anemia. TCRdb independently ran MiXCR on the reads; one entry per CDR3 protein. The repertoire holds some 48,000 distinct CDR3 sequences, with 70% to 80% as singletons. The sample consisted of sorted CD4+, CD8+, or CD8+CD57+ T cells (not recorded which) from PBMCs. The receptors come from a human donor in good health, serving as a control. The CDR3 runs from the conserved cysteine through the conserved F or W. Fields, in order: D gene, J gene, V gene, CDR3 protein. The D gene is left open where the match is weak.

. TRBJ2-3 TRBV13 CASSEMGTDTQYF
TRBD1 TRBJ2-7 TRBV7-4 CASSPRQGFYYEQYF
. TRBJ2-2 TRBV19 CASSPPWIAGELFF
. TRBJ2-7 TRBV2 CASTGQGTYEQYF
. TRBJ2-7 TRBV15 CATSRDSGYEQYF
. TRBJ2-2 TRBV6-5 CASSWRDPTGELFF
. TRBJ2-7 TRBV2 CASSDGRPPYEQYF
TRBD1 TRBJ2-5 TRBV15 CATSPFRDSEGTQYF
. TRBJ1-1 TRBV25-1 CASSAGSDTGERNTEAFF
. TRBJ2-7 TRBV7-2 CASSLGAGETYEQYF